This TCR beta chain stems from a study of cytomegalovirus exposure and HLA in healthy donors (dated by TCRdb to the late 2010s). About the investigation overall: According to an earlier analysis of 550 to 750 of the donors, about 179 million T cells yielded over 90 million unique TCR beta sequences and about 280 Gb of sequence data. An early release that covered about 600 HLA-typed donors contained approximately 300 gigabases of sequencing data and roughly 84 million unique TCR sequences. The aim of the study was to test whether cataloging public T cell receptors could identify signatures of past pathogen exposure. The number of donors typed differed by locus, with roughly 620-640 for A, B, C, DRB1 and DQB1, more than 500 for DQA1, 600 to 610 for DPA1, and over 400 for DPB1. A later genetic analysis used genome-wide SNP genotypes for about three fifths of the 666 donors, treating that subset as a discovery cohort. The T cell repertoires of around 730 subjects were profiled by immunosequencing and related to cytomegalovirus serostatus. Rather than using new phenotypic data, the later analysis identified candidate immune exposures from TCR beta sequences and from how often those sequences occurred across donors. The genetic ancestry cluster associated with self-reported Caucasian donors included about 84% of the 398 genotyped donors. Among 398 genotyped donors of the cohort, an average of approximately 200,000 unique TCR beta nucleotide sequences was sequenced per donor, of which roughly 18% were non-productive. To decide whether each TCR beta V gene segment behaved as functional or pseudogenic, an earlier analysis of some 540 of the donors relied on high-throughput TCR beta sequencing. In a later analysis, previously published TCR beta repertoires from about 670 donors were re-analyzed and high-resolution HLA genotyping was added so that TCR occurrence patterns could be studied. Four to six DR-DQ haplotypes were handled as single units for association and clustering, since linkage in the cohort was strong. Along with the approximately 650-subject first cohort, a separate validation cohort of more than 90 different subjects was used. Every repertoire in the discovery cohort had been generated on one and the same sequencing platform. Class I and class II HLA loci were covered by the typing at four-digit resolution. Donor age, sex, ethnicity and CMV serostatus were collected together with the repertoire data. To predict cytomegalovirus infection status, the study brought together high-throughput TCR immunosequencing, statistical association of individual TCRs with disease status, and machine learning. The research as a whole found: A later analysis reported that several top co-occurrence clusters appeared linked to parvovirus B19, influenza, CMV and Epstein-Barr virus. A further reported finding was that TCR beta sequences accurately predicted the HLA-A and HLA-B alleles for most subjects in the first cohort. The presence/absence analyses assumed that sequencing depth was roughly uniform across donors, and that assumption may not be true. In a later analysis, TCR association rates were found to vary across HLA loci, with the most associated TCRs seen for DRB1 alleles and the fewest for HLA-C alleles. For the cohort, immune exposure information was limited to CMV serostatus. In a later analysis, HLA-associated TCR beta chains were found to be more clonally expanded and to have lower generation probabilities than equally common non-associated chains. The earlier analysis of almost 600 of the donors excluded 15 to 20 rarely observed V segments, including chromosome 9 orphons, because counts were too low. At a false discovery rate of 0.05, a later analysis linked some 18,000 TCR beta sequences to specific HLA alleles. A later genetic analysis reported fewer N-insertions in productive TCRs among donors in an Asian-associated ancestry cluster than the roughly 620-donor mean. A group of highly shared sequence variants was considered likely to be a technical artifact of the sequencing pipeline. Because some donors lacked HLA typing at each locus, the association tests relied only on the typed subset. The cohort was sequenced for TCR beta chains only, and without alpha or paired-chain data the features that could be detected were limited. The study gave a list of 150 to 200 TCR beta chains associated with cytomegalovirus. Cytomegalovirus status was reported to be diagnosed by the classifier with high specificity and sensitivity in both the original and validation cohorts. It was suggested by the authors that the approach could potentially be generalized to other disease states and immunological phenotypes. Most CMV-associated TCR beta chains appeared to be HLA-restricted in a later analysis, and the HLA associations seemed to be driven largely by CMV exposure. Assigning TCR associations to individual alleles was difficult when HLA alleles, especially DR and DQ, strongly co-occurred. In an earlier analysis of approximately 600 of the donors, most TCR beta V segments were observed in productive rearrangements about 87% or about 30% of the time, broadly matching IMGT annotations. Correlated functional status among segregating V segments might reflect linkage disequilibrium, but an unknown experimental factor could not be ruled out. Most TCR sequences were observed very rarely across donors, whereas some public TCRs were present in many individuals. A few of the identified cytomegalovirus-associated TCR beta chains were confirmed in vitro to be specific for cytomegalovirus antigens. V-gene and J-gene trimming of TCR beta chains was associated with a missense DCLRE1C variant in a later genetic analysis, and the association was replicated in an independent cohort. The 87-base-pair reads could not distinguish some IMGT-functional V segments, including TRBV6-2 and TRBV6-3, so those segments were excluded.

Library method: the immunoSEQ multiplex PCR assay. For the multiplex PCR, a mixture combining 60 forward primers for TCR Vbeta segments and 13 reverse primers for TCR Jbeta segments was used. A multiplex PCR assay on genomic DNA amplified the CDR3 region of rearranged TCR beta genes. Amplified TCR beta libraries were sequenced as 87-base-pair reads on the Illumina HiSeq System. The original pipeline was this. In a later analysis, some 80 million unique TCR beta chains were counted across the approximately 640 repertoires, and roughly 11 million of these chains were shared by at least two donors. A nearest-neighbor algorithm error-corrected the raw reads and collapsed the reads into unique sequences, merging closely related sequences to remove PCR and sequencing errors. V, D and J gene segments were assigned by aligning CDR3 sequences to IMGT reference sequences. For a sequence to be retained, a match of at least six nucleotides to both a V gene segment and a J gene segment was required. Rearrangements were classified as productive when the CDR3 lacked stop codons and remained in frame with V and J, and all other rearrangements were classified as non-productive. Following IMGT convention, CDR3 was defined as the stretch from the second conserved V-encoded cysteine to the conserved J-encoded phenylalanine. In an earlier analysis of approximately 500 of the donors, sequences lacking an unambiguous match to a single V gene segment were excluded. In an earlier analysis of 500 to 750 of the donors, V segments were called functional above 56.7% productive rearrangements and were called segregating when the between-donor standard deviation exceeded 5%. To diagnose cytomegalovirus status from the catalog of TCR beta chain sequences, a statistical classification framework was built. In a later analysis, V and J genes were assigned by comparing TCR nucleotide sequences against IMGT/GENE-DB human TR gene sequences. Using the TCRdist pipeline, a later analysis assigned CDR3 sequences along with most-parsimonious VDJ recombination scenarios. A later analysis defined each TCR beta chain by its CDR3 amino acid sequence plus V-gene family, and excluded reads lacking a unique V-gene family. As a way to deal with suspected cross-contamination and a sequencing artifact, a later analysis dropped under 600 nucleotide sequences that were highly shared and had low generation probability. A later analysis calculated a clonal expansion index for each public chain from normalized within-repertoire ranks of inferred template counts. Generation probabilities in a later analysis came from a VDJ recombination model fitted to out-of-frame rearrangements, and those results were checked against IGoR. A later analysis scored TCR-TCR, TCR-HLA and TCR-CMV co-occurrence with hypergeometric tests, applying a repertoire-size bias correction to TCR pairs. To estimate false discovery rates, a later analysis permuted the HLA or CMV assignments 20 times. In a later analysis, co-occurring TCRs were grouped with DBSCAN, and TCRdist sequence similarity was added when clustering was performed within HLA-allele-positive subsets. Co-occurrence clustering excluded repertoires with fewer than 30,000 or more than 120,000 public chains, plus five with anomalous nucleotide sharing. TCRdb obtained this table from immuneACCESS and retained in-frame rearrangements with V and J assigned. These tables miss some clones; where compared with another copy, unresolved V genes account for less than half of the shortfall, and the remainder is unexplained. The D gene and trimming were derived from the DNA, and the V and J assignments and clone size from that table. This sample is represented by approximately 150,000 clones; 80% of them were singletons. Together, the top ten hold around 15% of the sample.

CDR1 is given as MNHEY and CDR2 as SVGAGI, both from the germline V gene. The V end gives up 5 bases and the J end 8 bases, leaving 11 bases in the junction not matched to a gene. The CDR3 runs 14 amino acids, cysteine and phenylalanine included. Only the CDR3 DNA stays, 42 bases, in frame from base 1. The cohort comprised 710 or so healthy bone marrow donors. At the time of sampling, all cohort members were nominally healthy, though unrecorded immune exposures were likely present. The donor was CMV seronegative and was included in the group of 352 seronegative cohort members. Each donor provided a peripheral blood sample, and peripheral blood mononuclear cells were used for TCR beta sequencing. The Qiagen DNeasy Blood Extraction Kit was used to extract genomic DNA from the blood cell samples. Concerning this clone itself: Its antigen is still unknown. No clone much larger than this one lies a single base away; base qualities are absent.

The chain links TRBV6-5 with TRBJ1-2; TRBD1 lines up with 7 middle nucleotides. The sequence derives from a woman between 40 and 55 years old in good health and CMV-seronegative. The sample taken for sequencing was PBMCs. The CDR3 protein sequence reads: CASSRDRDVVGYTF. The DNA is as follows: TGTGCCAGCAGTCGCGACAGGGACGTGGTCGGCTACACCTTC.